This TCR beta chain was recorded in a study of OX40 agonist ivuxolimab in advanced cancers. Study observations and caveats: What antigens the expanded peripheral T cells recognized was never established.

Profiled with immunoSEQ multiplex PCR; TCRdb holds only in-frame clones, not every one. The sample lists about 79,000 clones; roughly 94% were seen once. Remarks on this clone: Its antigen is not identified.

CDR3 size: 15 residues. CDR1 MNHEY and CDR2 SMNVEV come from the germline V gene (reference sequence). The V gene lost 4 bases and the J gene lost 3 bases, with 13 bases spanning the gap. This rearrangement joins TRBV27 to TRBJ2-1; TRBD1 is a possible D gene (7 bases). This sequence was found in an adult with an advanced solid tumor such as melanoma, head and neck, liver or kidney cancer. The material was CD4+ or CD8+ T cells sorted from blood, obtained in a trial of the OX40 agonist ivuxolimab. CDR3 loop: CASSSGGPGYNEQFF. The CDR3 DNA reads TGTGCCAGCAGTTCAGGGGGGCCGGGCTACAATGAGCAGTTCTTC.